This TCR beta chain was retrieved from a study of T cell responses to AZD1222 COVID-19 vaccine. Points on this clone: The antigen is not known.

Sequencing was performed with immunoSEQ multiplex PCR; in TCRdb, only in-frame clones are kept and a portion is missing. The sample holds around 100,000 clones, 80% to 95% seen once. Study findings and constraints: Seropositive status at baseline applied to only a handful of AZD1222 recipients. Across spike, vaccine-associated CD4 TCRs were found, dominant at 160-218 and 743-854. Donors in the cohort were predominantly white British and more often female, and clonal diversity was possibly underestimated.

V was cut by 5 bases and J by 5 bases, with 18 bases left in between. CDR1 is MDHEN, CDR2 SYDVKM, per germline. This CDR3 spans 15 amino acids. This receptor was identified in an adult in good health. This chain connects TRBV28 to TRBJ1-2; no definite D call. The sample here was peripheral blood, taken on day 0 of AZD1222 vaccination. The chain's CDR3 is CASSPPGEYSYGYTF. The CDR3 nucleotides read TGTGCCAGCAGTCCACCTGGAGAGTATTCTTATGGCTACACCTTC.